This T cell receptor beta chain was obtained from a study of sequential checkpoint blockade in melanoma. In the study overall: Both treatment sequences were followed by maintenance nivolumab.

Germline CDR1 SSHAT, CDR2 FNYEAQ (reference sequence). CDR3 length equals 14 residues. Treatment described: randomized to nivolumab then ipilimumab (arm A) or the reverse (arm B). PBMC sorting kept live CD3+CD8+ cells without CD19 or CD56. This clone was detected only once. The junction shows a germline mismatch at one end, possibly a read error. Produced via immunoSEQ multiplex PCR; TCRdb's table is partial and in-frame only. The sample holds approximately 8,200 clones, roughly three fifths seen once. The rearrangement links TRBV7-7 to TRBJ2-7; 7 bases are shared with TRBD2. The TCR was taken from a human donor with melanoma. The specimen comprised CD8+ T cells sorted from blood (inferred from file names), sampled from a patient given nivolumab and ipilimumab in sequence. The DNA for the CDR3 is TGTGCTAGCAGCTTCCCGGGAGGTCCCCACGAGCAGTACTTC. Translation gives CASSFPGGPHEQYF. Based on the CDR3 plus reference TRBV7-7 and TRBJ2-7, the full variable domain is GAGVSQSPRYKVTKRGQDVTLRCDPISSHATLYWYQQALGQGPEFLTYFNYEAQPDKSGLPSDRFSAERPEGSISTLTIQRTEQRDSAMYRCASSFPGGPHEQYFGPGTRLTVT.